The clone carrying this T cell receptor beta chain was observed a few times. Its specificity is not known. Study-wide findings and caveats: Tumor memory CD4+ T cell TCR gene usage clustered with blood and lymph node memory CD4+ cells and lymph node naive CD4+ cells.

One entry per CDR3 protein results from TCRdb running MiXCR on the 5' RACE reads. The sample lists just over 60,000 distinct CDR3 sequences; around 30% were seen once. V shed 0 bases, J shed 5 bases, and the junction held 9 bases outside the gene matches. This CDR3 is 16 amino acids long. Germline lookup yields CDR1 SGDLS and CDR2 YYNGEE. Material for sequencing was tumor-infiltrating naive CD4+ T cells sorted from the breast tumor. Subset described: naive CD4+ T cells, CD4+CD45RA+CD25-. The sequence was obtained from a female donor with breast cancer. The V gene is TRBV9, the J gene TRBJ2-7, with TRBD2 matching 9 bases. Here the CDR3 DNA reads TGTGCCAGCAGCGTAGGGGCGGGAGGGCCGGTGCACGAGCAGTACTTC. Its translation is CASSVGAGGPVHEQYF.